The 20 T cell receptor beta chains given below trace back to one sample, sequenced in a study of blood T cell repertoires in COVID-19. Measured with immunoSEQ multiplex PCR; TCRdb has only the in-frame clones, and not every one. This table holds about 63,000 clones, 88% found once. Sequencing was done on a sample of peripheral blood. The source is a human donor in a cohort sampled during active COVID-19.

The chain links TRBV11-2 to TRBJ2-7; TRBD2 aligns across 7 bases. V gave up 4 bases and J gave up 3 bases; unmatched junction bases: 6. CDR1 is SGHAT, CDR2 FQNNGV, per germline. This CDR3 spans 14 amino acids. CDR3 region: CASSSTRGSYEQYF. CDR3 nucleotide sequence: TGTGCCAGCAGCTCAACCCGCGGGAGCTACGAGCAGTACTTC.

This chain links TRBV9 with TRBJ2-7; 12 bases map to TRBD2. CDR1 is SGDLS, CDR2 YYNGEE, per germline. This CDR3 contains 16 residues. Germline trimming cut 4 bases from V and 5 bases from J; bases unmatched to any gene: 10. CDR3 nucleotide sequence: TGTGCCAGCAGCTTCTCCCGGACTAGCGGGATCAACGAGCAGTACTTC. This encodes CASSFSRTSGINEQYF.

The CDR3 DNA sequence: TGTGCCAGTAGGCCAAGGGGTCAGCACTATGGCTACACCTTC. Its protein is CASRPRGQHYGYTF. This sequence joins TRBV19 and TRBJ1-2; D is possibly TRBD1 (5 bases). Germline lookup yields CDR1 LNHDA and CDR2 SQIVND (reference sequence). V dropped 6 bases and J dropped 3 bases, with 14 bases sitting between them. This CDR3 comprises 14 residues.

The V and J genes are TRBV6-5 and TRBJ2-7, with 9 bases lining up with TRBD1. The germline gives CDR1 MNHEY, CDR2 SVGAGI. The CDR3 is 13 amino acids. With 6 bases clipped from V and 6 bases from J, the junction kept 6 bases outside the gene matches. CDR3: CASSGDRVSEQYF. In DNA form, the CDR3 reads TGTGCCAGCAGCGGGGACAGGGTGTCCGAGCAGTACTTC.

The rearrangement uses TRBV28 and TRBJ1-5; TRBD1 might be the D (6 bases). V dropped 10 bases and J dropped 3 bases, with 13 bases sitting between them. Germline-derived CDR1 and CDR2 are MDHEN and SYDVKM. The CDR3 totals 13 residues. In nucleotides, the CDR3 is TGTGCCACCACCACAGGGTTCAATCAGCCCCAGCATTTT. This translates into CATTTGFNQPQHF.

This chain uses TRBV29-1 with TRBJ2-1; 7 bases are shared with TRBD2. Germline V CDR1 and CDR2: SQVTM, ANQGSEA. This CDR3 region has 16 residues. V lost 0 bases to trimming and J lost 4 bases; unmatched junction nucleotides: 9. Here the CDR3 DNA reads TGCAGCGTTGAAGAGTTAGCGGGCCCAAGATACAATGAGCAGTTCTTC. Its protein product is CSVEELAGPRYNEQFF.

J is TRBJ2-7 and V is TRBV5-1; 12 bases match TRBD1. With 4 bases clipped from V and 6 bases from J, the junction kept 8 bases outside the gene matches. Germline CDR1 reads SGHRS; CDR2 reads YFSETQ. This CDR3 has 15 residues. In DNA, the CDR3 is TGCGCCAGCAGCCCCACCGGGACAGGGGGCGGCGAGCAGTACTTC. Its translation is CASSPTGTGGGEQYF.

The CDR3 bases are TGTGCCATCAGTGAGTCTGGACTAGCGGAGGGAAGGGATGAGCAGTTCTTC. It specifies CAISESGLAEGRDEQFF. This sequence joins TRBV10-3 and TRBJ2-1; 10 nucleotides match TRBD2. Germline-derived CDR1 and CDR2 are ENHRY and SYGVKD. The V and J ends lost 0 bases and 8 bases, in that order; junction bases with no gene match: 10. The CDR3 covers 17 residues.

This clone was found once. The V gene is TRBV18, the J gene TRBJ1-1, with D possibly matching TRBD1 (5 bases). With 3 bases removed from V and 3 bases from J, the gap between germline ends came to 14 bases. This CDR3 spans 15 amino acids. CDR1 and CDR2 from the germline V gene are KGHSH and LQKENI. The CDR3, as DNA: TGTGCCAGCTCACCGACGCATGGAGGGGACACTGAAGCTTTCTTT. Translating gives CASSPTHGGDTEAFF. Supplemented by reference TRBV18 and TRBJ1-1, the full variable domain reads NAGVMQNPRHLVRRRGQEARLRCSPMKGHSHVYWYRQLPEEGLKFMVYLQKENIIDESGMPKERFSAEFPKEGPSILRIQQVVRGDSAAYFCASSPTHGGDTEAFFGQGTRLTVV.

The CDR3 region has the DNA TGTGCCAGCAGCCCGGGACAGGGGGTAACGAGAGAGACCCAGTACTTC. Translation: CASSPGQGVTRETQYF. The chain combines TRBV9 with TRBJ2-5; TRBD1 aligns across 11 bases. Germline CDR1 SGDLS, CDR2 YYNGEE. The CDR3 is 16 amino acids. Trimming removed 4 bases from V and 4 bases from J; junction bases left unmatched: 9.

This chain connects TRBV2 to TRBJ1-1, with TRBD1 matching over 7 bases. Germline V lookup: CDR1 SNHLY, CDR2 FYNNEI. The CDR3 spans 14 residues. V trimming: 3 bases; J trimming: 6 bases; junction bases outside the gene matches: 7. CDR3 residues: CASSEETGKAEAFF. CDR3 bases: TGTGCCAGCAGTGAGGAGACAGGGAAGGCTGAAGCTTTCTTT.

V and J are TRBV7-9 and TRBJ2-3; D is unresolved. The CDR3 is 12 amino acids. V was clipped by 4 bases and J by 1 base, with 3 bases between them. Germline V lookup: CDR1 SEHNR, CDR2 FQNEAQ (reference sequence). The CDR3 loop is CASSSGTDTQYF. In nucleotides, the CDR3 is TGTGCCAGCAGCTCCGGCACAGATACGCAGTATTTT.

The gene calls are TRBV4-1 and TRBJ2-3, with D maybe TRBD1 (6 bases). The CDR3 runs to 17 residues. Germline assignment: CDR1 MGHRA and CDR2 YSYEKL. V was trimmed by 0 bases and J by 4 bases, leaving 17 bases between them. In DNA, the CDR3 is TGCGCCAGCAGCCAAGACCAGGGCAGGGGCAAGTCAGATACGCAGTATTTT. This gives the protein CASSQDQGRGKSDTQYF.

The gene calls are TRBV21-1 and TRBJ1-1. TRBV21-1 is given as a pseudogene. The CDR3 covers 8 residues. CDR3 coding DNA: TGTGCCAGCCGCGAGGCTTTCTTT. As protein: CASREAFF.

This rearrangement joins TRBV7-2 to TRBJ1-5; TRBD1 is a possible D gene (6 bases). This CDR3 has 14 residues. Trimming pared 3 bases from V and 3 bases from J, leaving 9 bases between. Germline V gene lookup returns CDR1 SGHTA and CDR2 FQGNSA. CDR3 amino acids: CASSFGTNNQPQHF. In nucleotides, the CDR3 is TGTGCCAGCAGCTTCGGGACAAACAATCAGCCCCAGCATTTT. Based on the CDR3 plus reference TRBV7-2 and TRBJ1-5, the full variable domain is GAGVSQSPSNKVTEKGKDVELRCDPISGHTALYWYRQSLGQGLEFLIYFQGNSAPDKSGLPSDRFSAERTGGSVSTLTIQRTQQEDSAVYLCASSFGTNNQPQHFGDGTRLSIL.

V usage is TRBV12-3 or TRBV12-4 and J usage is TRBJ1-5; a possible D gene is TRBD1 (6 bases). Between the trimmed V and J ends, which lost 5 bases and 8 bases, there was a span of 13 bases. The CDR3 is 13 residues long. The CDR3 region is CASSQGTWEPQHF. The CDR3, as DNA: TGTGCCAGCAGTCAGGGGACATGGGAGCCCCAGCATTTT.

This sequence joins TRBV28 and TRBJ2-2; D is ambiguous. CDR1 and CDR2 from the germline V gene are MDHEN and SYDVKM. This CDR3 is built from 10 residues. V lost 4 bases and J 13 bases, leaving 7 bases between the germline ends. The CDR3 DNA is TGTGCCAGCAGTTCACCCGGGCTGTTTTTT. Its translation: CASSSPGLFF.

The genes are TRBV2 and TRBJ2-7; 10 nucleotides match TRBD1. Trimming removed 6 bases from V and 4 bases from J; junction bases left unmatched: 6. The germline V gene has CDR1 SNHLY and CDR2 FYNNEI. This CDR3 spans 14 amino acids. The CDR3 bases are TGTGCCAGCAGGGACAGGGGGAAGGGGTACGAGCAGTACTTC. It codes for CASRDRGKGYEQYF.

The chain uses TRBV7-8 and TRBJ2-7, with D possibly matching TRBD2 (6 bases). CDR1 and CDR2 (germline): SGHVS, FQNEAQ. The CDR3 contains 16 residues. V was cut by 0 bases and J by 6 bases, with 18 bases left in between. The CDR3 region has the DNA TGTGCCAGCAGCTTAGCCCTGGCAAGGGCGGGGTCCGAGCAGTACTTC. Protein: CASSLALARAGSEQYF. Filled out from reference TRBV7-8 and TRBJ2-7, the complete variable domain reads GAGVSQSPRYKVAKRGQDVALRCDPISGHVSLFWYQQALGQGPEFLTYFQNEAQLDKSGLPSDRFFAERPEGSVSTLKIQRTQQEDSAVYLCASSLALARAGSEQYFGPGTRLTVT.

Comments on this clone: Sequence at one end of the junction differs from germline and may be a read error. The chain has TRBV5-6 and TRBJ1-1; the D gene is possibly TRBD1 (5 bases). The CDR3 runs 16 residues. CDR1 is SGHDT, CDR2 YYEEEE, per germline. This CDR3 reads CANSLLGAKLYTEAFF. The CDR3 DNA is TGTGCCAACAGCTTGCTTGGGGCCAAGCTGTACACTGAAGCTTTCTTT.